The source of this T cell receptor (beta chain) is a study of blood T cells in healthy people across ages. Study-level information: When template switching was applied, about one barcoded beta molecule was captured per two T cells.

Extraction yielded at least 5.5 micrograms of total RNA per sample. Findings and caveats of the study: Measured against age, TCR beta diversity per million T cells decreased in a roughly linear manner.

In germline, CDR1 is SGHVS, CDR2 FNYEAQ. The germline V and J ends were trimmed by 1 base and 10 bases, with 11 bases remaining between them. The CDR3 is 13 amino acids. The sample holds a few counts of this clonotype. Its target is not known. Primed by a sample-barcoded 5' primer and a J-beta primer mix, a second PCR proceeded for about 6 to 11 cycles. A 12-random-nucleotide template-switch adaptor tagged each cDNA molecule. MiXCR, applied by TCRdb to the 5' RACE reads, yields one record per CDR3 protein. In the table there are some 1.4 million distinct CDR3 sequences, 42% of which are singletons. V gene TRBV7-6 combines with J gene TRBJ2-1, with D hard to call. Sequenced sample: blood. The sequence came from a woman younger than 30 in good health. This chain's CDR3 is CASSLEPTREQFF. CDR3 nucleotide sequence: TGTGCCAGCAGCTTAGAGCCGACCCGGGAGCAGTTCTTC.